This T cell receptor (beta chain) stems from a study of long-term antiretroviral therapy in people with HIV. General study findings and limits: Within the repertoire, clones expanded before ART were dominant at all time points.

Version v3.0 of the immunoSEQ assay was performed at survey level. Clones were read by immunoSEQ multiplex PCR, and TCRdb kept only the in-frame ones, dropping some. Counted here are tens of thousands of clones, about 95% occurring once; the ten biggest clones make up around 3%. On this clone itself: Its antigen is currently unknown.

V dropped 0 bases and J dropped 3 bases, with 12 bases sitting between them. There are 14 residues in the CDR3. Germline CDR1 is GTSNPN and CDR2 is SVGIG (reference sequence). The chain carries TRBV30 and TRBJ2-7; tentatively, D is TRBD2 (5 bases). The origin of this receptor is a woman between 50 and 59 years old with HIV. The sample here was unsorted PBMCs, taken 3.7 years after starting antiretroviral therapy. The CDR3 reads CAWSVERPHYEQYF. CDR3 coding DNA: TGTGCCTGGAGTGTTGAGCGGCCTCACTACGAGCAGTACTTC.